The sequence of this TCR beta chain was determined in a study of blood T cell repertoires in COVID-19. The overall study: Acute and convalescent COVID-19 samples came from the United States, Italy and Spain. Nucleic acid was either cDNA or gDNA, and it came from T cells, B-cell-depleted T cells, or PBMCs.

Per the original methods: Estimated nucleated cell counts came from reference gene primer amplification. The protocol was immunoSEQ multiplex PCR, while the TCRdb copy is restricted to in-frame clones and leaves out a portion. Clonal size and the V and J genes are those of that table, whereas D and trimming came from the DNA. The sample has over 200,000 clones, approximately 78% seen once; the top ten hold about 12%. Sequenced sample: peripheral blood. This clonotype was sampled from a woman aged 40 to 50 with acute or convalescent COVID-19.

This CDR3 is CASSLVPGNLQETQYF. The DNA of the CDR3 is TGTGCCAGCAGTCTAGTCCCGGGGAACCTCCAAGAGACCCAGTACTTC. The V gene is TRBV27, the J gene TRBJ2-5, with TRBD2 as a possible D gene (5 bases). V was clipped by 5 bases and J by 1 base, with 17 bases between them. Germline V lookup: CDR1 MNHEY, CDR2 SMNVEV (reference sequence). The CDR3 has 16 amino acids.